This T cell receptor (beta chain) was observed in a study of control samples from healthy donors and cancer patients. TCRdb's table, derived via immunoSEQ multiplex PCR, lists solely in-frame clones and lacks some. The sample carries tens of thousands of clones, about 81% recorded once. The CDR3 runs to 14 residues. V gave up 1 base and J gave up 4 bases; unmatched junction bases: 2. Germline-derived CDR1 and CDR2 are LGHDT and YNNKEL (reference sequence). This receptor was identified in a man between 65 and 80 years old with lung cancer. The chain joins TRBV3-1 (or the pseudogene TRBV3-2) to TRBJ1-2, with TRBD1 identical over 8 bases. Material: PBMCs. CDR3 in amino acids: CASSQVTGVYGYTF. For the CDR3, the DNA is TGTGCCAGCAGCCAAGTGACAGGGGTCTATGGCTACACCTTC.